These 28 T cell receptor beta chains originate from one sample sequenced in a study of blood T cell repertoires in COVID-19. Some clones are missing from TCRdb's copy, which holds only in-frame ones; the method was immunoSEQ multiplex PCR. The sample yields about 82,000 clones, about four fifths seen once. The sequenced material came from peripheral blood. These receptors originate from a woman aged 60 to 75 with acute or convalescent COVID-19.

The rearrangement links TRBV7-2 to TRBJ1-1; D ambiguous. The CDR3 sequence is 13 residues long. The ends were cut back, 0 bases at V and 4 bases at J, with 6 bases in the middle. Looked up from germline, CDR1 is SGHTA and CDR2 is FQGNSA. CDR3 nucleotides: TGTGCCAGCAGCTTAGCTAGTGGCACTGAAGCTTTCTTT. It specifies CASSLASGTEAFF.

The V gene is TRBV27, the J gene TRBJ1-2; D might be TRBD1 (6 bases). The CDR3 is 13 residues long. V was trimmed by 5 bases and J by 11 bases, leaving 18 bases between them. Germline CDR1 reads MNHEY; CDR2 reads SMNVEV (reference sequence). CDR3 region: CASSMTGLMWYTF. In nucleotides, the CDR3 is TGTGCCAGCAGTATGACAGGTCTTATGTGGTACACCTTC.

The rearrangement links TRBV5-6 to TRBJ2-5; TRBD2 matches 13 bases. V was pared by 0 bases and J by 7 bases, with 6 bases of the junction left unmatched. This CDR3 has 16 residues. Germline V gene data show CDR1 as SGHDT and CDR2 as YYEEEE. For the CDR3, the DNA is TGTGCCAGCAGCTTGGGACTAGCGGGAGGTGCAGGGACCCAGTACTTC. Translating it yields CASSLGLAGGAGTQYF.

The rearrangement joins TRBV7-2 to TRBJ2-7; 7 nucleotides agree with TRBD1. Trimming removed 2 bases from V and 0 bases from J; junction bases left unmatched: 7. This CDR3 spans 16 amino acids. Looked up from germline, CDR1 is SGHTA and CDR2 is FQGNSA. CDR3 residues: CASSLFGTDLSYEQYF. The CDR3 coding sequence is TGTGCCAGCAGCTTATTTGGGACAGACCTCTCCTACGAGCAGTACTTC.

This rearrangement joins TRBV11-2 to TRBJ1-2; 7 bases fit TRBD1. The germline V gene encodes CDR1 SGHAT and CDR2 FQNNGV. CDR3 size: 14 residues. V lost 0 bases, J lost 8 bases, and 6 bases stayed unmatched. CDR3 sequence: CASSLEGQRGGYTF. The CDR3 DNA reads TGTGCCAGCAGCTTAGAGGGACAGCGAGGGGGCTACACCTTC.

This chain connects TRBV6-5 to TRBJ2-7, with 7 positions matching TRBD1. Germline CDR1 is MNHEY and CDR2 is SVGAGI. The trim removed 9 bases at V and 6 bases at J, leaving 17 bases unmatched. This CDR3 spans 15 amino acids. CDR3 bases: TGTGCCAGTTCGAAAACAGGGGTTTTTTCGCTCGAGCAGTACTTC. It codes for CASSKTGVFSLEQYF.

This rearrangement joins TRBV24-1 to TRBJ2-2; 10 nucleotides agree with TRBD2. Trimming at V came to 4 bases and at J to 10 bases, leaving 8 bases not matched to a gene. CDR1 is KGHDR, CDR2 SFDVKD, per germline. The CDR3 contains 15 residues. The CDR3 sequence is CATSEDGTSVEELFF. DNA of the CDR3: TGTGCCACCAGTGAAGATGGGACTAGCGTAGAGGAGCTGTTTTTT.

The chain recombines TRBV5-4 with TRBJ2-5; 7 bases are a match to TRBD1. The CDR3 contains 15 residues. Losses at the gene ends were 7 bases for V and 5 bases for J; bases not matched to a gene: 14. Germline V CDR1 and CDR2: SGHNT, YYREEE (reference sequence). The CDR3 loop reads CASHTRGGSGETQYF. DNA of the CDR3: TGTGCCAGCCATACACGAGGGGGCTCTGGGGAGACCCAGTACTTC.

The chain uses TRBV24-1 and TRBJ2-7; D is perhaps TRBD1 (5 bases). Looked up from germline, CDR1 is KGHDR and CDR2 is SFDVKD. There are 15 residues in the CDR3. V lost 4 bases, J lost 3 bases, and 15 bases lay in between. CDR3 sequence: CATSDRPDILYEQYF. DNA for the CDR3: TGTGCCACCAGTGACCGCCCGGACATACTCTACGAGCAGTACTTC.

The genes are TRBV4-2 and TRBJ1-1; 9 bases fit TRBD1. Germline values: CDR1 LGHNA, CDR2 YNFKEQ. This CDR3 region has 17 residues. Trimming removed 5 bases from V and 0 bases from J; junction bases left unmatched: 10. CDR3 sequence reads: CASSSPQGATLNTEAFF. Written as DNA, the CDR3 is TGTGCCAGCAGCTCTCCACAGGGGGCTACTTTGAACACTGAAGCTTTCTTT.

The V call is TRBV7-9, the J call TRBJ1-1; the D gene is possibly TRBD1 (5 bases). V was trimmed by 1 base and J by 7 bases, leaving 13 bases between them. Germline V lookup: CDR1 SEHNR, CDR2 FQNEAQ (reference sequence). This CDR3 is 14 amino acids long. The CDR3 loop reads CASSLGSGAGEAFF. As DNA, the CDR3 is TGTGCCAGCAGCTTAGGAAGCGGGGCGGGTGAAGCTTTCTTT.

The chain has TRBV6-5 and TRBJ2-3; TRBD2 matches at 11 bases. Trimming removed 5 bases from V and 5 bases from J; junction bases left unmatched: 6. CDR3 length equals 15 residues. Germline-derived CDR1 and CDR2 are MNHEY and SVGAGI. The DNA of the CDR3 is TGTGCCAGCAGTCCCTTCCTAGCGGGAGGAGATACGCAGTATTTT. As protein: CASSPFLAGGDTQYF.

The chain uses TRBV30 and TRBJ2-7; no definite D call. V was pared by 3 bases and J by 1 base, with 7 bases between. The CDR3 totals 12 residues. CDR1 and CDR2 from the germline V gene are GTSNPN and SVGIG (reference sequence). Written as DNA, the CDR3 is TGTGCCTGGAGGCTACAGTCCTACGAGCAGTACTTC. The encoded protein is CAWRLQSYEQYF.

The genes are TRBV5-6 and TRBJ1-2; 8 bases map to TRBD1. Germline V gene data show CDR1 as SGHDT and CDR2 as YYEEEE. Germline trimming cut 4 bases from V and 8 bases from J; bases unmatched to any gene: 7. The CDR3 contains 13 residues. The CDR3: CASSADRGYGYTF. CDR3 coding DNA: TGTGCCAGCAGCGCCGACAGGGGATACGGCTACACCTTC.

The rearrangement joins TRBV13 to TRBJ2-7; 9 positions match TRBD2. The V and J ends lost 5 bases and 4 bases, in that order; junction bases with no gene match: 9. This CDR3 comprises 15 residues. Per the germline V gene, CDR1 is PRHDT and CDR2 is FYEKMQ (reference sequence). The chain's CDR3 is CASSPAGGGAYEQYF. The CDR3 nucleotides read TGTGCCAGCAGCCCAGCGGGGGGTGGGGCTTACGAGCAGTACTTC.

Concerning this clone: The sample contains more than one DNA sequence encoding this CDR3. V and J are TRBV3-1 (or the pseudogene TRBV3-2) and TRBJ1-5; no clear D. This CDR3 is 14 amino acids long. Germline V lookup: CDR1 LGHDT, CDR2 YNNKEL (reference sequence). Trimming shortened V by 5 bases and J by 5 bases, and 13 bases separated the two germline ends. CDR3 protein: CASSYGDAYQPQHF. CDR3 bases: TGTGCCAGCAGCTACGGGGATGCATATCAGCCCCAGCATTTT.

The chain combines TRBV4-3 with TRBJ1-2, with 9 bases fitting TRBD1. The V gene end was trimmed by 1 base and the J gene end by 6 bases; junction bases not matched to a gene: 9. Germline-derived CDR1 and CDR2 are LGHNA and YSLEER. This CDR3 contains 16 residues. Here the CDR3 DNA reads TGCGCCAGCAGCCAAGGGTGGGACAGGGAGGGGCATGGCTACACCTTC. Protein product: CASSQGWDREGHGYTF.

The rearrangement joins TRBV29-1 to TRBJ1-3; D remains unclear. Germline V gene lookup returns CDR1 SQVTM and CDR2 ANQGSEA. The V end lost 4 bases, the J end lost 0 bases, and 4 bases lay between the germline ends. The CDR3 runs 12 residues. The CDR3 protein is CSVGSSGNTIYF. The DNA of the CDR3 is TGCAGCGTTGGGAGCTCTGGAAACACCATATATTTT. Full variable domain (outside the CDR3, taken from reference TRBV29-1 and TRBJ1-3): SAVISQKPSRDICQRGTSLTIQCQVDSQVTMMFWYRQQPGQSLTLIATANQGSEATYESGFVIDKFPISRPNLTFSTLTVSNMSPEDSSIYLCSVGSSGNTIYFGEGSWLTVV.

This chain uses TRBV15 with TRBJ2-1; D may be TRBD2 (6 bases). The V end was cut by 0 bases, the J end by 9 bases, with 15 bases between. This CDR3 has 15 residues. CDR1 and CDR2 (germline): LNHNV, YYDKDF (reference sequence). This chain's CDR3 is CATSRDPNGGGEQFF. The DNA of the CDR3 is TGTGCCACCAGCAGAGACCCCAACGGGGGTGGTGAGCAGTTCTTC.

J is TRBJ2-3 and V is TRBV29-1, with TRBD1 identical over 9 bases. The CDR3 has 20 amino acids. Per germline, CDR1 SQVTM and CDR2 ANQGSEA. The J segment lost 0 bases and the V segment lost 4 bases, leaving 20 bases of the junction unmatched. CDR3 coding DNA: TGCAGCGTTGTGGGTTTAATTAGGACAGGGGATAGCTCTAGCACAGATACGCAGTATTTT. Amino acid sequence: CSVVGLIRTGDSSSTDTQYF.

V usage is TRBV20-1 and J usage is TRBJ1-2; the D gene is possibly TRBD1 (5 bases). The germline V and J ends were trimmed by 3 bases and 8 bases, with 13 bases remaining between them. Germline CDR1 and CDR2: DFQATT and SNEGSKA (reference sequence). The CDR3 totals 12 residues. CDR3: CSASTAGYGYTF. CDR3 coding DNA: TGCAGTGCTAGTACGGCAGGGTACGGCTACACCTTC.

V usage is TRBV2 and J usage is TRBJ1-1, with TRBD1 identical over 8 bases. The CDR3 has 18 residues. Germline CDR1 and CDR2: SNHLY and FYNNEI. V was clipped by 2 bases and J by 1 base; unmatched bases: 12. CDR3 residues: CASSEQGAVPVRNTEAFF. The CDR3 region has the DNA TGTGCCAGCAGTGAACAGGGGGCCGTTCCCGTTCGGAACACTGAAGCTTTCTTT.

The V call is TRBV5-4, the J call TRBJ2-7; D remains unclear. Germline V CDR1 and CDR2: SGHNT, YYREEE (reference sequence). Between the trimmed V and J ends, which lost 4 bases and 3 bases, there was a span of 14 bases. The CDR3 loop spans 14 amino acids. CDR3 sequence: CASSLADSGYEQYF. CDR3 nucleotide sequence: TGTGCCAGCAGCCTGGCCGACTCGGGCTACGAGCAGTACTTC.

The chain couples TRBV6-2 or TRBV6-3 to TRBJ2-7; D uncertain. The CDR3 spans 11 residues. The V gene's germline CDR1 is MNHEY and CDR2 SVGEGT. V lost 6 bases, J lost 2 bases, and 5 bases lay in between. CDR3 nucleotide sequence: TGTGCCAGCAGCCACACCTACGAGCAGTACTTC. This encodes CASSHTYEQYF.

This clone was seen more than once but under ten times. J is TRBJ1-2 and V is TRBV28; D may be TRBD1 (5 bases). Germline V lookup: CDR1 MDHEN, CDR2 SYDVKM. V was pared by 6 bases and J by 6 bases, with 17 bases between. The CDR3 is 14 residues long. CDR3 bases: TGTGCCAGCAGATTACTTGGGGGGGACGATGGCTACACCTTC. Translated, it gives CASRLLGGDDGYTF.

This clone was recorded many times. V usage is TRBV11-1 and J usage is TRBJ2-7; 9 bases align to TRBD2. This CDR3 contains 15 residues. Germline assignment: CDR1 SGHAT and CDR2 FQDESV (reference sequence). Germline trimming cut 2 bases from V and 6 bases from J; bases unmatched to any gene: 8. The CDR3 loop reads CASSLRGGRAVEQYF. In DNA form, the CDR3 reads TGTGCCAGCAGCTTAAGAGGCGGGAGGGCCGTCGAGCAGTACTTC.

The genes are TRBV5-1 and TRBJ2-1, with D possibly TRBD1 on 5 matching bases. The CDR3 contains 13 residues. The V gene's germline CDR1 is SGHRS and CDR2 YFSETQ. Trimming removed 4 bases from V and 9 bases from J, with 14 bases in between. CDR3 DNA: TGCGCCAGCAGCCCAGCAGGGATTACTGAGCAGTTCTTC. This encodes CASSPAGITEQFF.

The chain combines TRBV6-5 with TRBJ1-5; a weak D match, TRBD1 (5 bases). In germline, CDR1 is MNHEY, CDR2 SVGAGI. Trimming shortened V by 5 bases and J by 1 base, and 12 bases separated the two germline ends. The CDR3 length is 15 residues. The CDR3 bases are TGTGCCAGCAGTACTAAGGGGATGAGCAATCAGCCCCAGCATTTT. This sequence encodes CASSTKGMSNQPQHF.